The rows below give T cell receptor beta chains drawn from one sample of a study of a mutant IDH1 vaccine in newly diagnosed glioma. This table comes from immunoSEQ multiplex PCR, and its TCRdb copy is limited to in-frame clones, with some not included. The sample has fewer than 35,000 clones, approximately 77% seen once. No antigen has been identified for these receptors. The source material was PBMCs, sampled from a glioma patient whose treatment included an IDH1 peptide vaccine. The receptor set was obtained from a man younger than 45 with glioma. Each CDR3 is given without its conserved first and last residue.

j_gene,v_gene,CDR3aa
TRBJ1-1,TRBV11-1,ASSSQTGTEAF
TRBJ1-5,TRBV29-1,SVARGDGQPQH
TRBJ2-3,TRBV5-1,ASSLIRQSTDTQY
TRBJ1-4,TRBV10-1,ASSESNVGAPNEKLF
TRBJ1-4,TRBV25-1,ASSEAGYTEKLF
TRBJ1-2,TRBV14,ASSQGGARPSYGYT
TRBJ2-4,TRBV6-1,ASSDLGGRVQNIQY
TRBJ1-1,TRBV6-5,ASSGDRGITEAF
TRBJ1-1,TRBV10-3,AINGHSNTEAF
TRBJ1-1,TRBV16,ASSQSPRLAF
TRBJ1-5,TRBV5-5,ASSLQPGTVNQPQH
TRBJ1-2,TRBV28,ASSPFRGRNLNYGYT
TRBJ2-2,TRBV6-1,ASWGPGVTGELF
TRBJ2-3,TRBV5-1,ASSRTKDTQY
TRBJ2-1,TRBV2,ASLSERAAYNEQF
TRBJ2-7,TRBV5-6,ASSLNRGYEQY
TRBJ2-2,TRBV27,ASSWGLAGYTGELF
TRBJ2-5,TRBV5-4,ASSLVGSGVKTQY
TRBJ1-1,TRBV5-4,ASSLDKQGASTEAF
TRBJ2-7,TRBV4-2,ASSMGLNYEQY
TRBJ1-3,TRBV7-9,ASSFLGASSGNTIY
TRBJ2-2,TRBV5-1,ASSWGTGSDGELF
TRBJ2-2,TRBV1,TSSQPLRTGELF
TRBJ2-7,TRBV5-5,ASSLEADSRGIEQY
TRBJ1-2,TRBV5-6,ASSLVGQGARGYT
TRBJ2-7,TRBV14,ASSGGGAEHYEQY
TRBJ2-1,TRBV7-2,ASRGPSVLFGQF
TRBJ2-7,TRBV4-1,ASSQGGAGGYEQY
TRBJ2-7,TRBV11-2,ASSPLGGGSYEQY
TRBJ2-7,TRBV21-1,ASSKAFRDLKGEQY
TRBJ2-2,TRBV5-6,ASNRAGQGWELF
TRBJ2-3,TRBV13,ASMGTGGRTDTQY
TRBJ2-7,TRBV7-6,ASSLEAKSSYEQY
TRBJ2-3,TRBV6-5,ASGRDTQY
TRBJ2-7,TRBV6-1,ASSEKGDEQY
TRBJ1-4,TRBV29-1,SGQSSEKLF
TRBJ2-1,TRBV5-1,ASSWTSGNNEQF
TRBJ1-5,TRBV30,AWKGGTGRSGNQPQH
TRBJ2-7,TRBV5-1,ASSAPPGGVYEQY
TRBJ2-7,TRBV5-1,ASSLAGTGTYEQY
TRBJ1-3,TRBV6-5,ASSPTGTGNTIY
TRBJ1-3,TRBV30,AWTIGDSSGNTIY
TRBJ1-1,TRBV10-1,ASSPYRTGATEAF
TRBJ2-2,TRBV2,ASGGLAGESGELF
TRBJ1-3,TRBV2,ASSEAGAGGNTIY
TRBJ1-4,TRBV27,ASSFGRWAATNEKLF
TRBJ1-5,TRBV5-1,ASSPGQSGQPQH
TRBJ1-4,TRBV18,ASSLQVGGVDEKLF
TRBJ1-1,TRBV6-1,ASSEARPRQQAF
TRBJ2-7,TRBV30,ASGEGFSYEQY
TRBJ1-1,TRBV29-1,SVYRGQTEAF
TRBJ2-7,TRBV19,ASSMTPAGVGEQY
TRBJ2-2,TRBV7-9,ASSWSGSLRGELF
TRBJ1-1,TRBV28,ASRNWDGGTEAF
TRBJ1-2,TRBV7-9,ASSSSGRVPYGYT
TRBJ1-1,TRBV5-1,ASSPLTMNTEAF
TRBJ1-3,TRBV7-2,ASSLQSSGNTIY
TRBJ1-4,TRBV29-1,SAVDRGTNEKLF
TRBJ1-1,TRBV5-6,ASSFGPRSYTEAF
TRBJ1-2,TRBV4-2,ASSRPPKGQGYGYT